Below are 18 T cell receptor beta chains sequenced from a single sample in a study of control samples from healthy donors and cancer patients. Sequencing used immunoSEQ multiplex PCR; TCRdb keeps in-frame clones, though not all of them. In the table there are about 170,000 clones, about 90% of which are singletons. The sample taken for sequencing was blood. These receptors were collected from a man aged 30 to 45 in good health.

This clone showed up just once. The CDR3 loop reads CASSLSGQQNTEAFF. The CDR3 region has the DNA TGTGCCAGCAGCCTTAGTGGGCAGCAGAACACTGAAGCTTTCTTT. V and J are TRBV7-2 and TRBJ1-1; unclear D gene. CDR1 and CDR2 from the germline V gene are SGHTA and FQGNSA. The germline V and J ends were trimmed by 5 bases and 1 base, with 14 bases remaining between them. The CDR3 covers 15 residues.

The chain couples TRBV6-5 to TRBJ2-7; D possibly corresponds to TRBD1 (6 bases). V was clipped by 11 bases and J by 7 bases, with 15 bases between them. The CDR3 contains 11 residues. CDR1 and CDR2 (germline): MNHEY, SVGAGI. This CDR3 is CASLQGKEQYF. CDR3 in DNA: TGTGCCTCGCTACAGGGTAAAGAGCAGTACTTC.

The CDR3 region is CAGGFTEAFF. The CDR3 bases are TGTGCCGGAGGGTTTACTGAAGCTTTCTTT. J is TRBJ1-1 and V is TRBV30; no clear D. Trimming removed 8 bases from V and 5 bases from J, with 9 bases in between. CDR1 is GTSNPN and CDR2 is SVGIG in the germline V gene (reference sequence). This CDR3 region has 10 residues. Using reference TRBV30 and TRBJ1-1 for the parts outside the CDR3, the full variable domain is SQTIHQWPATLVQPVGSPLSLECTVEGTSNPNLYWYRQAAGRGLQLLFYSVGIGQISSEVPQNLSASRPQDRQFILSSKKLLLSDSGFYLCAGGFTEAFFGQGTRLTVV.

This chain links TRBV5-1 with TRBJ2-7, with TRBD1 matching over 7 bases. V trimming: 4 bases; J trimming: 2 bases; junction bases outside the gene matches: 6. CDR1 and CDR2 (germline): SGHRS, YFSETQ. There are 14 residues in the CDR3. DNA for the CDR3: TGCGCCAGCAGCCGACAGGGTTCAACCTACGAGCAGTACTTC. As protein: CASSRQGSTYEQYF.

This clone was counted a single time. The gene calls are TRBV7-8 and TRBJ2-1, with TRBD2 matching over 11 bases. V gave up 0 bases and J gave up 8 bases; unmatched junction bases: 3. The V gene's germline CDR1 is SGHVS and CDR2 FQNEAQ. CDR3 length: 15 residues. DNA for the CDR3: TGTGCCAGCAGCTTAGCGCGGGGACTAGCGGATGAGCAGTTCTTC. Translating gives CASSLARGLADEQFF.

This chain connects TRBV6-5 to TRBJ1-1; perhaps TRBD1 as D (5 bases). The CDR3 sequence is 11 residues long. V was shortened by 8 bases and J by 10 bases, with 14 bases between the two germline ends. The germline gives CDR1 MNHEY, CDR2 SVGAGI. DNA of the CDR3: TGTGCCAGCCGGGACCGTGGGAGAGCTTTCTTT. Amino acid sequence: CASRDRGRAFF.

The gene calls are TRBV7-9 and TRBJ1-1; D call uncertain. V lost 5 bases and J 11 bases, leaving 18 bases between the germline ends. The length of the CDR3 is 13 residues. Germline V gene sequence: CDR1 SEHNR, CDR2 FQNEAQ (reference sequence). CDR3 in DNA: TGTGCCAGCAGCGACTACAGATTCCCGCGGGCTTTCTTT. Translating it yields CASSDYRFPRAFF.

V usage is TRBV7-9 and J usage is TRBJ2-3; 8 nucleotides agree with TRBD1. This CDR3 comprises 19 residues. After removal of 1 base from V and 2 bases from J, the junction contained 14 bases not matched to a gene. Germline V lookup: CDR1 SEHNR, CDR2 FQNEAQ (reference sequence). The DNA for the CDR3 is TGTGCCAGCAGCTTAGGGACATTCCGGGACAGGCTTAACACAGATACGCAGTATTTT. Translating gives CASSLGTFRDRLNTDTQYF.

The V call is TRBV11-1, the J call TRBJ2-1; D possibly uses TRBD1 or TRBD2 (5 bases each). The CDR3 contains 12 residues. Germline V gene lookup returns CDR1 SGHAT and CDR2 FQDESV (reference sequence). Trimming shortened V by 3 bases and J by 5 bases, and 5 bases separated the two germline ends. The CDR3 protein is CASSLGDNEQFF. DNA of the CDR3: TGTGCCAGCAGCTTGGGGGACAATGAGCAGTTCTTC.

The table lists this clone with a few counts. The chain uses TRBV28 and TRBJ2-4; tentative D call: TRBD2 (6 bases). V lost 6 bases, J lost 15 bases, and 27 bases lay in between. The germline CDR1 and CDR2 sequences are MDHEN and SYDVKM. The CDR3 covers 15 residues. CDR3 sequence reads: CASRSSLGGSSRVYF. The CDR3 DNA sequence: TGTGCCAGCAGGTCTTCTTTGGGGGGTAGCTCCCGTGTGTACTTC.

This chain joins TRBV6-2 or TRBV6-3 and TRBJ1-2; 10 bases line up with TRBD1. Germline lookup yields CDR1 MNHEY and CDR2 SVGEGT. There are 17 residues in the CDR3. V lost 4 bases and J lost 4; bases outside the gene matches: 12. For the CDR3, the DNA is TGTGCCAGCAGTTGGGACAGGGGTCCTTCATGTTGCTATGGCTACACCTTC. Its translation is CASSWDRGPSCCYGYTF.

The V call is TRBV6-1, the J call TRBJ2-7; a weak D match, TRBD1 (7 bases). The germline V gene has CDR1 MNHNS and CDR2 SASEGT. V was shortened by 1 base and J by 3 bases, with 13 bases between the two germline ends. CDR3 size: 15 residues. CDR3 sequence (DNA): TGTGCCAGCAGTGAAGGGACAGGAGGGGTCTACGAGCAGTACTTC. This encodes CASSEGTGGVYEQYF.

A single count supports this clone. The chain links TRBV7-8 to TRBJ1-4, with D possibly TRBD1 on 5 matching bases. This CDR3 spans 15 amino acids. Deletions cut 7 bases from V and 7 bases from J, with 19 bases between. Germline V CDR1 and CDR2: SGHVS, FQNEAQ. The CDR3 DNA reads TGTGCCAGCACCGAGGGAGCAGGGTGGGGTGAAAAACTGTTTTTT. Amino acids: CASTEGAGWGEKLFF.

This chain connects TRBV19 to TRBJ1-5; TRBD1 is a possible D gene (6 bases). The V end was cut by 5 bases, the J end by 0 bases, with 11 bases between. The germline V gene has CDR1 LNHDA and CDR2 SQIVND (reference sequence). The CDR3 spans 15 residues. In nucleotides, the CDR3 is TGTGCCAGTAGTGGGGGGACAATTAGCAATCAGCCCCAGCATTTT. Translation: CASSGGTISNQPQHF.

This chain links TRBV24-1 with TRBJ2-1; D might be TRBD1 (5 bases). CDR1 is KGHDR and CDR2 is SFDVKD in the germline V gene. V was trimmed by 4 bases and J by 6 bases, leaving 18 bases between them. This CDR3 region has 16 residues. The CDR3 coding sequence is TGTGCCACCAGTGACCCCAGACAGTCTGTAGCCAATGAGCAGTTCTTC. This sequence encodes CATSDPRQSVANEQFF.

For this clone: The DNA is left out, because the CDR3 cannot be placed on it with certainty; the CDR3 is given as TCRdb lists it. V is TRBV5-8 and J is TRBJ1-2. Ends included, the CDR3 has 11 residues. Germline V lookup: CDR1 SGHTS, CDR2 YDEGEE. This CDR3 reads CASSFGNGYTF.

V is TRBV24-1 and J is TRBJ2-1, with TRBD1 matching over 8 bases. After removal of 2 bases from V and 7 bases from J, the junction contained 12 bases not matched to a gene. Germline V gene sequence: CDR1 KGHDR, CDR2 SFDVKD. The CDR3 consists of 17 residues. The CDR3 DNA reads TGTGCCACCAGTGATTCCATTTTCGGACAGGGTAGGAATGAGCAGTTCTTC. Encoded protein: CATSDSIFGQGRNEQFF.

This clone was recorded a few times. The rearrangement joins TRBV28 to TRBJ2-7; TRBD2 might be the D (6 bases). Germline CDR1 and CDR2: MDHEN and SYDVKM. V gave up 3 bases and J gave up 0 bases, with 12 bases separating them. This CDR3 contains 15 residues. CDR3 nucleotide sequence: TGTGCCAGCAGTTTTTTCACTAGCTCCTCCTACGAGCAGTACTTC. It is translated as CASSFFTSSSYEQYF. The full variable domain, in which reference TRBV28 and TRBJ2-7 provide the parts outside the CDR3, is DVKVTQSSRYLVKRTGEKVFLECVQDMDHENMFWYRQDPGLGLRLIYFSYDVKMKEKGDIPEGYSVSREKKERFSLILESASTNQTSMYLCASSFFTSSSYEQYFGPGTRLTVT.